This T cell receptor beta chain came from a study of metastatic and nonmetastatic thyroid tumors. Study details: Repertoire comparison spanned blood and tumor or nodule tissue of malignant and benign thyroid patients. Study outcomes and limitations: Malignant tumors reportedly showed significantly higher TCR beta diversity than benign nodules in both blood and tumor.

Authors' processing steps: Differences in CDR3 between clinicopathological groups were drawn on to build a classifier intended to discriminate distant-metastatic papillary thyroid cancer patients. TCRdb re-analyzed the PCR reads using MiXCR. The V and J calls come from TCRdb's annotation, not from the publication. The sample includes tens of thousands of clones, about a fifth seen only once; the top ten take around 16%. This clone has only a few counts. Its antigen remains unidentified. This CDR3 contains 12 residues. The ends were cut back, 3 bases at V and 5 bases at J, with 7 bases in the middle. Germline CDR1 MDHEN, CDR2 SYDVKM. Each patient went into thyroid surgery without having received any treatment.

The rearrangement joins TRBV28 to TRBJ1-2; TRBD1 might be the D (5 bases). The TCR comes from a female donor with papillary thyroid cancer or a benign thyroid nodule (not recorded which). Some clones in this sample may be carry-over from other donors' samples. The sample was blood. The CDR3 DNA sequence: TGTGCCAGCAGTTTTGGGGGGTATGGCTACACCTTC. Its protein product is CASSFGGYGYTF.